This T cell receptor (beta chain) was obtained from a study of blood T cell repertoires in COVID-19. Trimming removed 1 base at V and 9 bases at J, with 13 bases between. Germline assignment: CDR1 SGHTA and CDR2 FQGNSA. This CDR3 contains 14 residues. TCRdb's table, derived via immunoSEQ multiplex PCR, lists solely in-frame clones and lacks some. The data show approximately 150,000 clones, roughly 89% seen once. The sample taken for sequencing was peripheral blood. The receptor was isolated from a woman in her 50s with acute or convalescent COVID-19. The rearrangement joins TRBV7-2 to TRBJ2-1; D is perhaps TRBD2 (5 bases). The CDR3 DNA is TGTGCCAGCAGCTTAGGACTAACCGCGGGTGAGCAGTTCTTC. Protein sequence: CASSLGLTAGEQFF.